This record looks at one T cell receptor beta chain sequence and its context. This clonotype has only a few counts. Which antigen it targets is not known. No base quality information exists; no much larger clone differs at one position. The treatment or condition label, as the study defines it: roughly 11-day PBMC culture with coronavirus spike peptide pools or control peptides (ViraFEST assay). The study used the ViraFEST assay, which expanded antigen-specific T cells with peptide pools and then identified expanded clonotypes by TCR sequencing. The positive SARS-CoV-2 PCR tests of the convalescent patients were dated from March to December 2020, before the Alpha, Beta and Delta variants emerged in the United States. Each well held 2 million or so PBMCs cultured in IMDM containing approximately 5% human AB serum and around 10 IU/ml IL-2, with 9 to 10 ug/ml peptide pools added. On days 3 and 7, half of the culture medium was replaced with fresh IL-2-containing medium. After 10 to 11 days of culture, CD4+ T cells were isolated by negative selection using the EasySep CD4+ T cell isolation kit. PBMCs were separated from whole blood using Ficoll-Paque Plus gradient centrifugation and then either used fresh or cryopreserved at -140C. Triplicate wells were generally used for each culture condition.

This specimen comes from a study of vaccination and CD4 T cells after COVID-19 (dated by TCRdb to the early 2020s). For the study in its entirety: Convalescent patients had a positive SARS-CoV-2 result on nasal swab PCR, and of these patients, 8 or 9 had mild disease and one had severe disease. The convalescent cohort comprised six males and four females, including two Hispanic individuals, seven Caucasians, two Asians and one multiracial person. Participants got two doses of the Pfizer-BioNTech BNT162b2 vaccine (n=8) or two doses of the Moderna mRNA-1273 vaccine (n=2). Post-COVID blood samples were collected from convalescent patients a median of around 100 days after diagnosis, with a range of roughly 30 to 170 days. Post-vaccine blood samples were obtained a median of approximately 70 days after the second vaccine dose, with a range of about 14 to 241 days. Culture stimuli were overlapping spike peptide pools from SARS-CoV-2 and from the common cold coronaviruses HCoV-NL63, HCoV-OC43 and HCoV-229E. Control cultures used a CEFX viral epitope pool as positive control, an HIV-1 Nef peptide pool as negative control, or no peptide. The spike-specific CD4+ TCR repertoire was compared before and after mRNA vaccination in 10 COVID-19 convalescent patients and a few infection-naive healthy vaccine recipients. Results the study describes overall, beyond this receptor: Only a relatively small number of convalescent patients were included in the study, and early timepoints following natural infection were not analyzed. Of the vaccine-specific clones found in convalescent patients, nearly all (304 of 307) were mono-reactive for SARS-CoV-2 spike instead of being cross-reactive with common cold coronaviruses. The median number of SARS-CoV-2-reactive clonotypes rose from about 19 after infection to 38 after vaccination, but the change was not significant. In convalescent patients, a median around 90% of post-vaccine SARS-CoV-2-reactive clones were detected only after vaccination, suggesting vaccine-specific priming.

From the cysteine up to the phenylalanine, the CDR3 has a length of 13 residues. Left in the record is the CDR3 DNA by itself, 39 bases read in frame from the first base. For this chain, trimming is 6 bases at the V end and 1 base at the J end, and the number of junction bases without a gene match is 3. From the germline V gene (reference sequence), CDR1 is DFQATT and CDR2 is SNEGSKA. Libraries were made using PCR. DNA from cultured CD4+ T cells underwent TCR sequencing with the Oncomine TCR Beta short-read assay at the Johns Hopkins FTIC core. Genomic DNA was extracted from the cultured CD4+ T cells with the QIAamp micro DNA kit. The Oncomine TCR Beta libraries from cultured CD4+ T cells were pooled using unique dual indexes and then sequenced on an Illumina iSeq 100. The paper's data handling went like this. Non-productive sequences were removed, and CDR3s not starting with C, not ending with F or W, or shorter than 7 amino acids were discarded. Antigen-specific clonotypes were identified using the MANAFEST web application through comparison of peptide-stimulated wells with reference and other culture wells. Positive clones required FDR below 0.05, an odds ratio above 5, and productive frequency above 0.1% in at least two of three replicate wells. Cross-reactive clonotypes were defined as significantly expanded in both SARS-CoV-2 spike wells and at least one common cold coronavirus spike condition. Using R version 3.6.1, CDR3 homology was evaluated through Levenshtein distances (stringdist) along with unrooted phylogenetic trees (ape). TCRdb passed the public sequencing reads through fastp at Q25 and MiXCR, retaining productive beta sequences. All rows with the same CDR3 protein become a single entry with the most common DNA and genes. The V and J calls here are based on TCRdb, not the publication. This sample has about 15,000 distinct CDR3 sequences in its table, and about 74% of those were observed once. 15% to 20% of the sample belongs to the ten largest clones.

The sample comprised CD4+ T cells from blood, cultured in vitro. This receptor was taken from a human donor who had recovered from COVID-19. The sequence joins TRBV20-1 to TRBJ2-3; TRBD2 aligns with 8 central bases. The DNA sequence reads TGCAGTGCACCGGGAGGGGGCACAGATACGCAGTATTTT. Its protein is CSAPGGGTDTQYF.